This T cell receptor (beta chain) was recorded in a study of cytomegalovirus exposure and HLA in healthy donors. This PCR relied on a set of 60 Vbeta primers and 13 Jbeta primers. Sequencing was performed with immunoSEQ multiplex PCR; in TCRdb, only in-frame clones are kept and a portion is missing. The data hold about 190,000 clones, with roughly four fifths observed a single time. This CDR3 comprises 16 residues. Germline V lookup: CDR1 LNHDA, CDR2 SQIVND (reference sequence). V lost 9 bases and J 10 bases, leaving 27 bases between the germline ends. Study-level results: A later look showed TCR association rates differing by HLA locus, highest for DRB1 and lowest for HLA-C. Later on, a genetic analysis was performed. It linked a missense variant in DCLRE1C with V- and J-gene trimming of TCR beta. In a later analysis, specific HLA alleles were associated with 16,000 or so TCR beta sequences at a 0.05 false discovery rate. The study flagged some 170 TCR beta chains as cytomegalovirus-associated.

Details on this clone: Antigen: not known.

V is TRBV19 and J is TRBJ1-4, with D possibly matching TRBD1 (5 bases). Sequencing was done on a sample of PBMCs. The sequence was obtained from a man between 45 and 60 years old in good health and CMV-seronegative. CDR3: CASTLIRGTAKGKLFF. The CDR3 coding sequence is TGTGCCAGCACCCTAATCCGGGGGACGGCGAAGGGAAAACTGTTTTTT.